This T cell receptor beta chain was captured in a study of OX40 agonist ivuxolimab in advanced cancers. Study information: Of mixed ages from about 20 to 80 and averaging about 60 years, the group was around 78% male.

Some clones are missing from TCRdb's copy, which holds only in-frame ones; the method was immunoSEQ multiplex PCR. The sample has 70,000 to 85,000 clones; more than 65% are singletons. The CDR3 length is 14 residues. V was trimmed by 6 bases and J by 5 bases, leaving 14 bases between them. CDR1 ENHRY and CDR2 SYGVKD come from the germline V gene. The sequenced sample was CD4+ or CD8+ T cells sorted from blood, obtained in a trial of the OX40 agonist ivuxolimab. The clonotype was recovered from an adult with an advanced solid tumor such as melanoma, head and neck, liver or kidney cancer. The V call is TRBV10-3, the J call TRBJ2-1; a weak D match, TRBD1 (5 bases). The CDR3 DNA reads as TGTGCCATCAGACCCGATTGGGGCAACAATGAGCAGTTCTTC. It encodes CAIRPDWGNNEQFF.